The 31 T cell receptor beta chains in this list originate from one sample, sequenced in a study of regulatory T cells in long-lasting Graves disease. iRepertoire HTBI primers and Arm-PCR of CDR3 regions built TCR beta libraries. TCRdb passed the multiplex PCR reads through MiXCR, listing each CDR3 protein once. The table lists 400,000 to 500,000 distinct CDR3 sequences, about 22% of them singletons. Time point in this sample: persistent/refractory GD, antithyroid drugs over 5 years with positive TRAb. Researchers made the TCR library from RNA that was extracted from PBMCs. This sample comprised peripheral blood mononuclear cells (PBMCs), obtained when the disease was refractory, from a patient treated with antithyroid drugs. The receptors were gathered from a female donor with Graves disease.

The rearrangement joins TRBV12-3 or TRBV12-4 to TRBJ1-4; TRBD1 matches at 7 bases. This CDR3 has 14 residues. Losses at the gene ends were 6 bases for V and 6 bases for J; bases not matched to a gene: 7. The CDR3 loop reads CASRYGQEDEKLFF. The CDR3 DNA sequence: TGTGCCAGCAGATACGGACAGGAAGATGAAAAACTGTTTTTT.

This clonotype has just a few counts. V usage is TRBV7-2 and J usage is TRBJ2-3, with D unresolved. V was clipped by 2 bases and J by 4 bases, with 10 bases between them. The CDR3 is 14 amino acids. Germline V gene data show CDR1 as SGHTA and CDR2 as FQGNSA. The CDR3 sequence is CASSLRPGADTQYF. CDR3 DNA: TGTGCCAGCAGCTTAAGACCCGGAGCAGATACGCAGTATTTT.

This clonotype has only a few counts. A much larger clone sits a single nucleotide away, making a read error possible. The chain recombines TRBV6-5 with TRBJ2-7, with TRBD2 as a possible D gene (6 bases). The CDR3 spans 16 residues. Per the germline V gene, CDR1 is MNHEY and CDR2 is SVGAGI. CDR3 loop: CASGYSIMAGRNEQYF. The CDR3 coding sequence is TGTGCCAGCGGTTACTCGATCATGGCAGGGAGGAACGAGCAGTACTTC.

The rearrangement uses TRBV20-1 and TRBJ1-2, with D perhaps TRBD1 (5 bases). The CDR3 runs to 15 residues. V was trimmed by 0 bases and J by 6 bases, leaving 17 bases between them. CDR1 and CDR2 from the germline V gene are DFQATT and SNEGSKA (reference sequence). Here the CDR3 DNA reads TGCAGTGCTAGAGATAACCCAGGGCCGGAACATGGCTACACCTTC. Protein sequence: CSARDNPGPEHGYTF.

This clonotype was recorded only once. The genes are TRBV5-1 and TRBJ2-3; 12 positions agree with TRBD2. The CDR3 contains 17 residues. Trimming at V came to 4 bases and at J to 4 bases, leaving 10 bases not matched to a gene. From germline, CDR1 is SGHRS and CDR2 YFSETQ. CDR3 residues: CASSPLTTSGSPDTQYF. The CDR3 DNA follows: TGCGCCAGCAGCCCCCTGACGACTAGCGGGAGCCCAGATACGCAGTATTTT.

This clonotype was seen ten or more times. DNA for the CDR3: TGTGCCAGCAGCCCGGAGGACATGAACTATGGCTACACCTTC. Amino acids: CASSPEDMNYGYTF. The V call is TRBV5-5, the J call TRBJ1-2; D is perhaps TRBD1 (5 bases). V dropped 4 bases and J dropped 2 bases, with 12 bases sitting between them. The CDR3 is 14 residues long. CDR1 is SGHKS and CDR2 is YYEKEE in the germline V gene (reference sequence).

As DNA, the CDR3 is TGCGCCAGCAGCCAAGACAGCCAGCAAGAGACCCAGTACTTC. It is translated as CASSQDSQQETQYF. This chain joins TRBV4-1 and TRBJ2-5, with no clear D. The V gene's germline CDR1 is MGHRA and CDR2 YSYEKL. The CDR3 length is 14 residues. Trimming stripped 0 bases from V and 2 bases from J, with 7 bases between.

This clonotype was picked up a small number of times. The V and J genes are TRBV5-4 and TRBJ1-4, with D possibly being TRBD1 (5 bases). There are 15 residues in the CDR3. The germline CDR1 and CDR2 sequences are SGHNT and YYREEE (reference sequence). V gave up 2 bases and J gave up 4 bases, with 12 bases separating them. The CDR3 region is CASSFFGTGNEKLFF. Written as DNA, the CDR3 is TGTGCCAGCAGCTTTTTTGGGACGGGTAATGAAAAACTGTTTTTT.

This clonotype was counted ten times or more. V usage is TRBV28 and J usage is TRBJ2-5; D perhaps matches TRBD2 (6 bases). V gave up 4 bases and J gave up 5 bases, with 14 bases separating them. Germline V gene lookup returns CDR1 MDHEN and CDR2 SYDVKM. This CDR3 is built from 14 residues. In DNA form, the CDR3 reads TGTGCCAGCAGTTCTCCCACTAGCCCCGAGACCCAGTACTTC. Translated: CASSSPTSPETQYF.

CDR3 residues: CASSQIGQAEAFF. In DNA form, the CDR3 reads TGTGCCAGCAGCCAGATTGGACAGGCAGAAGCTTTCTTT. The chain couples TRBV3-1 to TRBJ1-1; 7 bases map to TRBD1. Trimming cost V 3 bases and J 8 bases; bases outside gene matches: 6. Looked up from germline, CDR1 is LGHDT and CDR2 is YNNKEL (reference sequence). CDR3 length: 13 residues.

This clonotype was recorded a few times. The chain couples TRBV19 to TRBJ1-5, with 8 nucleotides matching TRBD1. V lost 0 bases and J lost 0; bases outside the gene matches: 7. Germline-derived CDR1 and CDR2 are LNHDA and SQIVND (reference sequence). The CDR3 length is 18 residues. This chain's CDR3 is CASSIEQRTGYSNQPQHF. In DNA, the CDR3 is TGTGCCAGTAGTATAGAGCAGAGGACAGGGTATAGCAATCAGCCCCAGCATTTT.

This clonotype was observed at least ten times. This chain uses TRBV12-3 or TRBV12-4 with TRBJ2-7; 12 nucleotides agree with TRBD1. There are 14 residues in the CDR3. V lost 6 bases, J lost 11 bases, and 11 bases stayed unmatched. CDR3 coding DNA: TGTGCCAGCAGGCCCAGGGGGACAGGGGGCGCGGAGTACTTC. As protein: CASRPRGTGGAEYF.

On this clonotype: This may be a read error: a much more frequent sequence differs by one nucleotide. The chain carries TRBV12-3 or TRBV12-4 and TRBJ1-5; D may be TRBD1 (6 bases). The V and J ends lost 3 bases and 3 bases respectively, with 18 bases between them. The CDR3 is 17 residues long. This CDR3 is CASSLGERQAHNQPQHF. CDR3 coding DNA: TGTGCCAGCAGTTTGGGGGAAAGACAGGCGCACAATCAGCCCCAGCATTTT.

This clonotype was seen repeatedly, ten times or more. As DNA, the CDR3 is TGTGCCAGCAGTTACTCCTTTTGGACAGCAACTAATGAAAAACTGTTTTTT. It is translated as CASSYSFWTATNEKLFF. The chain uses TRBV6-5 and TRBJ1-4, with a possible D match to TRBD1 (6 bases). CDR3 size: 17 residues. Deletions cut 0 bases from V and 0 bases from J, with 11 bases between. CDR1 MNHEY and CDR2 SVGAGI come from the germline V gene.

This clonotype was found a few times. The chain recombines TRBV15 with TRBJ2-2; possibly TRBD1 or TRBD2 for D (5 bases each). This CDR3 comprises 15 residues. The V gene lost 0 bases and the J gene lost 2 bases, with 7 bases spanning the gap. CDR1 is LNHNV and CDR2 is YYDKDF in the germline V gene (reference sequence). CDR3 protein: CATSRDGGNTGELFF. CDR3 in DNA: TGTGCCACCAGCAGAGATGGGGGAAACACCGGGGAGCTGTTTTTT.

The chain recombines TRBV20-1 with TRBJ2-7; 8 nucleotides line up with TRBD2. The germline CDR1 and CDR2 sequences are DFQATT and SNEGSKA (reference sequence). This CDR3 has 19 residues. Trimming took 3 bases from V and 0 from J; bases not matched to a gene: 19. The CDR3 reads CSASWVPRLANGASYEQYF. CDR3 DNA sequence: TGCAGTGCTAGTTGGGTCCCGCGACTAGCGAATGGGGCCTCCTACGAGCAGTACTTC.

This clonotype was detected a few times. The chain links TRBV11-3 to TRBJ2-2, with a tentative D call TRBD2 (6 bases). Trimming removed 0 bases at V and 5 bases at J, with 10 bases between. Germline V CDR1 and CDR2: SGHNT, YENEEA. This CDR3 has 15 residues. Written as DNA, the CDR3 is TGTGCCAGCAGCTTAGAAGCCGGGACTACCGGGGAGCTGTTTTTT. Translating gives CASSLEAGTTGELFF.

This clonotype was recorded a few times. This rearrangement joins TRBV29-1 to TRBJ1-1; tentatively, D is TRBD1 (5 bases). CDR3 size: 13 residues. Trimming took 5 bases from V and 5 from J, leaving 15 bases between them. Germline-derived CDR1 and CDR2 are SQVTM and ANQGSEA. The CDR3: CSVLGGGGTEAFF. The CDR3 bases are TGCAGCGTTTTGGGGGGGGGTGGAACTGAAGCTTTCTTT.

This clonotype was counted between two and nine times. V gene TRBV28 combines with J gene TRBJ2-5; the D gene is possibly TRBD1 (6 bases). Germline loops: CDR1 MDHEN, CDR2 SYDVKM. V was trimmed by 6 bases and J by 4 bases, leaving 15 bases between them. The CDR3 has 14 amino acids. The CDR3 DNA sequence: TGTGCCAGCAGCCCCAGGGGCTCGGGAGAGACCCAGTACTTC. It yields the protein CASSPRGSGETQYF.

This clonotype was counted a single time. The genes are TRBV6-2 or TRBV6-3 and TRBJ2-1, with a possible D match to TRBD2 (6 bases). The germline V and J ends were trimmed by 5 bases and 9 bases, with 14 bases remaining between them. The CDR3 extends over 13 amino acids. CDR1 MNHEY and CDR2 SVGEGT come from the germline V gene. The CDR3 coding sequence is TGTGCCAGCAGTGGCCACATCGGGGGTGAGCAGTTCTTC. Protein sequence: CASSGHIGGEQFF.

The chain links TRBV20-1 to TRBJ2-7, with TRBD1 matching over 10 bases. The CDR3 loop spans 15 amino acids. In germline, CDR1 is DFQATT, CDR2 SNEGSKA (reference sequence). V was pared by 2 bases and J by 0 bases, with 4 bases of the junction left unmatched. CDR3 sequence reads: CSARRDRGPSYEQYF. CDR3 nucleotide sequence: TGCAGTGCTAGACGCGACAGGGGGCCCTCCTACGAGCAGTACTTC.

This clonotype was seen repeatedly, ten times or more. The rearrangement uses TRBV2 and TRBJ2-7; D gene unclear. This CDR3 is 15 amino acids long. CDR1 SNHLY and CDR2 FYNNEI come from the germline V gene. V was cut by 2 bases and J by 4 bases, with 15 bases left in between. The CDR3 here is CASSETRVTRYEQYF. The CDR3 nucleotides are TGTGCCAGCAGTGAAACCCGAGTGACTCGTTACGAGCAGTACTTC.

The chain links TRBV5-5 to TRBJ2-7, with D hard to call. Germline CDR1 and CDR2: SGHKS and YYEKEE (reference sequence). Trimming cost V 1 base and J 6 bases, with 8 bases left between them. The CDR3 totals 12 residues. The CDR3 DNA reads as TGTGCCAGCAGCTTGTGGGATGCCGAGCAGTACTTC. Translated, it gives CASSLWDAEQYF.

This clonotype was seen at least ten times. The chain uses TRBV6-5 and TRBJ1-5; D is ambiguous. The V gene lost 6 bases and the J gene lost 7 bases, with 10 bases spanning the gap. The CDR3 loop spans 12 amino acids. Germline CDR1 MNHEY, CDR2 SVGAGI. CDR3 residues: CASSYPGQPQHF. DNA for the CDR3: TGTGCCAGCAGCTACCCCGGGCAGCCCCAGCATTTT.

This clonotype was counted between two and nine times. The gene calls are TRBV20-1 and TRBJ2-7; the match to TRBD2 covers 14 bases. Germline CDR1 reads DFQATT; CDR2 reads SNEGSKA (reference sequence). The junction had 10 bases not matched to a gene; V was cut back by 6 bases and J by 6 bases. CDR3 length: 15 amino acids. CDR3 region: CSANRWTSGRREQYF. CDR3 bases: TGCAGTGCCAACCGCTGGACTAGCGGGAGGCGCGAGCAGTACTTC.

In this sample, this clonotype turned up many times. The chain links TRBV12-3 or TRBV12-4 to TRBJ1-6; 7 bases fit TRBD1. V trimming: 5 bases; J trimming: 7 bases; junction bases outside the gene matches: 8. CDR3 length equals 15 residues. CDR3 coding DNA: TGTGCCAGCAGTAAAGGGGACAGCCGAAATTCACCCCTCCACTTT. As protein: CASSKGDSRNSPLHF.

This clonotype was counted many times. The J gene is TRBJ2-2, the V gene TRBV12-3 or TRBV12-4, with D perhaps matching TRBD2 (5 bases). The CDR3 is 15 amino acids. The V and J ends lost 6 bases and 5 bases respectively, with 16 bases between them. CDR3 sequence reads: CASRLRGWETGELFF. The CDR3 nucleotides are TGTGCCAGCAGGTTACGCGGGTGGGAAACCGGGGAGCTGTTTTTT.

This clonotype has only a few counts. The chain joins TRBV30 to TRBJ1-5; 7 bases are shared with TRBD1. The CDR3 sequence is 13 residues long. V dropped 0 bases and J dropped 6; count of bases not matched to a gene: 2. Per germline, CDR1 GTSNPN and CDR2 SVGIG (reference sequence). The CDR3 nucleotides are TGTGCCTGGAGTGTGACAGGGAGTCAGCCCCAGCATTTT. Protein product: CAWSVTGSQPQHF.

This clonotype was counted ten times or more. This chain joins TRBV28 and TRBJ1-4, with D unresolved. From germline, CDR1 is MDHEN and CDR2 SYDVKM. CDR3 length equals 13 residues. V lost 5 bases to trimming and J lost 11 bases, with 15 bases between them. CDR3 amino acids: CASSVDAGGKLFF. Here the CDR3 DNA reads TGTGCCAGCAGTGTGGACGCCGGTGGGAAACTGTTTTTT.

This clonotype was found many times. This CDR3 is CASSLNGGYTGELFF. For the CDR3, the DNA is TGTGCCAGCAGCTTAAACGGGGGATACACCGGGGAGCTGTTTTTT. The chain employs TRBV11-1 and TRBJ2-2, with D possibly matching TRBD2 (6 bases). Germline V gene lookup returns CDR1 SGHAT and CDR2 FQDESV (reference sequence). Deletions cut 2 bases from V and 3 bases from J, with 10 bases between. The CDR3 spans 15 residues.

This clonotype was counted many times. The chain links TRBV2 to TRBJ1-2, with D uncertain. The CDR3 sequence is 11 residues long. Germline V gene data show CDR1 as SNHLY and CDR2 as FYNNEI. Trimming cost V 5 bases and J 8 bases, with 9 bases left between them. CDR3 in DNA: TGTGCCAGCAGTATAGTTATGGGCTACACCTTC. It yields the protein CASSIVMGYTF.